The 23 T cell receptor beta chains reported below all come from one sample, sequenced in a study of blood T cell repertoires in COVID-19. This table comes from immunoSEQ multiplex PCR, and its TCRdb copy is limited to in-frame clones, with some not included. The sample has approximately 90,000 clones; around 88% are singletons. The sequenced sample consisted of peripheral blood. The receptors shown here come from a woman older than 75 with acute or convalescent COVID-19.

V is TRBV10-3 and J is TRBJ2-7, with D possibly being TRBD2 (6 bases). Trimming pared 0 bases from V and 6 bases from J, leaving 9 bases between. The CDR3 runs 13 residues. CDR1 ENHRY and CDR2 SYGVKD come from the germline V gene. CDR3 residues: CAISESNGGEQYF. The CDR3 nucleotides are TGTGCCATCAGTGAGTCGAACGGGGGCGAGCAGTACTTC.

The V and J genes are TRBV7-9 and TRBJ1-6, with 7 positions matching TRBD1. The CDR3 consists of 11 residues. CDR1 SEHNR and CDR2 FQNEAQ come from the germline V gene (reference sequence). V was pared by 6 bases and J by 12 bases, with 2 bases of the junction left unmatched. CDR3 sequence reads: CASRRQGPLHF. CDR3 DNA sequence: TGTGCCAGCAGACGACAGGGACCCCTCCACTTT.

The CDR3 loop is CAVPRRGGIEKLFF. CDR3 bases: TGCGCCGTACCCCGGAGGGGGGGGATCGAAAAACTGTTTTTT. This rearrangement joins TRBV10-1 to TRBJ1-4; a possible D gene is TRBD1 (6 bases). Between the trimmed V and J ends, which lost 11 bases and 8 bases, there was a span of 21 bases. The CDR3 runs to 14 residues. The germline V gene encodes CDR1 WNHNN and CDR2 SYGVQD (reference sequence).

This clone was observed a single time. V gene TRBV28 combines with J gene TRBJ1-6; D possibly corresponds to TRBD1 (5 bases). V shed 1 base and J shed 10 bases, with 17 bases lying between them. Germline V lookup: CDR1 MDHEN, CDR2 SYDVKM. This CDR3 has 16 amino acids. DNA of the CDR3: TGTGCCAGCAGTTTATCAACTACAGGCCCTCGGTCACCCCTCCACTTT. Protein: CASSLSTTGPRSPLHF. Filled out from reference TRBV28 and TRBJ1-6, the complete variable domain reads DVKVTQSSRYLVKRTGEKVFLECVQDMDHENMFWYRQDPGLGLRLIYFSYDVKMKEKGDIPEGYSVSREKKERFSLILESASTNQTSMYLCASSLSTTGPRSPLHFGNGTRLTVT.

V usage is TRBV11-3 and J usage is TRBJ1-3, with no clear D. The CDR3 contains 13 residues. Germline V gene lookup returns CDR1 SGHNT and CDR2 YENEEA. With 5 bases removed from V and 2 bases from J, the gap between germline ends came to 7 bases. CDR3 sequence reads: CASSGSAGNTIYF. CDR3 bases: TGTGCCAGCAGCGGGAGTGCTGGAAACACCATATATTTT.

The chain is built from TRBV18 and TRBJ1-2; no definite D call. The germline V and J ends were trimmed by 6 bases and 4 bases, with 6 bases remaining between them. There are 11 residues in the CDR3. Germline CDR1 KGHSH, CDR2 LQKENI. CDR3 DNA: TGTGCCAGCTCGGTCAGCTATGGCTACACCTTC. Its protein product is CASSVSYGYTF. The full variable domain, its missing parts supplied by reference TRBV18 and TRBJ1-2, is NAGVMQNPRHLVRRRGQEARLRCSPMKGHSHVYWYRQLPEEGLKFMVYLQKENIIDESGMPKERFSAEFPKEGPSILRIQQVVRGDSAAYFCASSVSYGYTFGSGTRLTVV.

This clone appeared a single time. The V call is TRBV19, the J call TRBJ2-6; possibly TRBD2 for D (6 bases). Between the trimmed V and J ends, which lost 7 bases and 2 bases, there was a span of 12 bases. The CDR3 extends over 15 amino acids. Germline lookup yields CDR1 LNHDA and CDR2 SQIVND (reference sequence). The CDR3 DNA reads TGTGCCAGTAAACGGGGGAATCCTGGGGCCAACGTCCTGACTTTC. Translation: CASKRGNPGANVLTF.

The gene calls are TRBV5-1 and TRBJ1-3; the match to TRBD1 covers 9 bases. There are 18 residues in the CDR3. Germline V gene lookup returns CDR1 SGHRS and CDR2 YFSETQ. Germline trimming cut 4 bases from V and 0 bases from J; bases unmatched to any gene: 11. The CDR3 DNA follows: TGCGCCAGCAGCCCAAGTACAGGGGGCCCCCTCTCTGGAAACACCATATATTTT. This translates into CASSPSTGGPLSGNTIYF. The variable domain in full, with the rest retrieved from reference TRBV5-1 and TRBJ1-3, is KAGVTQTPRYLIKTRGQQVTLSCSPISGHRSVSWYQQTPGQGLQFLFEYFSETQRNKGNFPGRFSGRQFSNSRSEMNVSTLELGDSALYLCASSPSTGGPLSGNTIYFGEGSWLTVV.

The chain is built from TRBV12-5 and TRBJ2-2, with D uncertain. Deletions cut 7 bases from V and 7 bases from J, with 4 bases between. The CDR3 length is 10 residues. Germline-derived CDR1 and CDR2 are LGHNT and FRNRAP. CDR3 in DNA: TGTGCTAGTGCGGGCGGGGAGCTGTTTTTT. Translating it yields CASAGGELFF.

The chain links TRBV11-3 to TRBJ2-7, with 9 bases aligning to TRBD1. The CDR3 is 15 residues long. Unmatched junction bases numbered 4, after V lost 1 base and J lost 3 bases. Germline CDR1 is SGHNT and CDR2 is YENEEA. In DNA form, the CDR3 reads TGTGCCAGCAGCTTAGCACAGGGGGCGAACTACGAGCAGTACTTC. Protein product: CASSLAQGANYEQYF.

The chain combines TRBV7-9 with TRBJ1-1; unclear D gene. Germline V CDR1 and CDR2: SEHNR, FQNEAQ (reference sequence). V was cut by 3 bases and J by 3 bases, with 8 bases left in between. There are 13 residues in the CDR3. In DNA form, the CDR3 reads TGTGCCAGCAGCTTTACCGGTTACACTGAAGCTTTCTTT. Its protein product is CASSFTGYTEAFF.

The chain carries TRBV10-3 and TRBJ2-1; TRBD2 agrees at 11 bases. Germline V gene sequence: CDR1 ENHRY, CDR2 SYGVKD. The CDR3 loop spans 18 amino acids. V lost 0 bases, J lost 8 bases, and 12 bases stayed unmatched. The CDR3 loop is CAISESLDSGGATDEQFF. In DNA form, the CDR3 reads TGTGCCATCAGTGAGTCTCTAGATAGCGGGGGGGCCACTGATGAGCAGTTCTTC.

The chain couples TRBV6-5 to TRBJ1-1; 9 bases line up with TRBD1. Per the germline V gene, CDR1 is MNHEY and CDR2 is SVGAGI. V lost 6 bases to trimming and J lost 4 bases; unmatched junction nucleotides: 6. The CDR3 consists of 14 residues. This CDR3 is CASRPSDRGTEAFF. CDR3 sequence (DNA): TGTGCCAGCAGACCCTCGGACAGGGGCACTGAAGCTTTCTTT.

The chain couples TRBV2 to TRBJ2-1; TRBD1 is a possible D gene (5 bases). The CDR3 extends over 17 amino acids. With 0 bases removed from V and 0 bases from J, the gap between germline ends came to 12 bases. Per germline, CDR1 SNHLY and CDR2 FYNNEI. The CDR3 DNA reads as TGTGCCAGCAGTGAAGCCGTCAGGGTAAGCTCCTACAATGAGCAGTTCTTC. It encodes CASSEAVRVSSYNEQFF.

The rearrangement links TRBV9 to TRBJ1-2; the match to TRBD1 covers 7 bases. V was pared by 0 bases and J by 2 bases, with 7 bases of the junction left unmatched. The CDR3 runs 16 residues. The V gene's germline CDR1 is SGDLS and CDR2 YYNGEE. In DNA, the CDR3 is TGTGCCAGCAGCGTAGGTGGGACAGCGATCAACTATGGCTACACCTTC. Its translation is CASSVGGTAINYGYTF.

CDR3 nucleotide sequence: TGTGCCACCAGGGGCCTGGGAGGGGAGCGGGGCACAGATACGCAGTATTTT. Its translation: CATRGLGGERGTDTQYF. V usage is TRBV24-1 and J usage is TRBJ2-3; 7 nucleotides line up with TRBD2. Germline trimming cut 7 bases from V and 1 base from J; bases unmatched to any gene: 13. Germline V gene sequence: CDR1 KGHDR, CDR2 SFDVKD. This CDR3 comprises 17 residues.

This clone was counted between two and nine times. The rearrangement links TRBV9 to TRBJ1-3; D perhaps matches TRBD1 (5 bases). Germline V gives CDR1 SGDLS, CDR2 YYNGEE. Trimming took 0 bases from V and 0 from J, leaving 13 bases between them. CDR3 length: 17 amino acids. The CDR3 region has the DNA TGTGCCAGCAGCGTAGGGGTTCAGGGAAGCTCTGGAAACACCATATATTTT. Protein sequence: CASSVGVQGSSGNTIYF.

The V and J genes are TRBV11-3 and TRBJ2-5; 7 bases are a match to TRBD1. CDR3 length equals 15 residues. V dropped 0 bases and J dropped 1; count of bases not matched to a gene: 2. Germline CDR1 and CDR2: SGHNT and YENEEA. Here the CDR3 DNA reads TGTGCCAGCAGCTTAGACGGGACAGCCCAAGAGACCCAGTACTTC. Its translation: CASSLDGTAQETQYF.

V is TRBV9 and J is TRBJ2-2, with 14 bases lining up with TRBD2. V trimming: 4 bases; J trimming: 2 bases; junction bases outside the gene matches: 7. The CDR3 has 18 amino acids. Looked up from germline, CDR1 is SGDLS and CDR2 is YYNGEE. The CDR3 bases are TGTGCCAGCAGCCCCCGGACTAGCGGGGGGTCCAACACCGGGGAGCTGTTTTTT. As protein: CASSPRTSGGSNTGELFF.

The chain uses TRBV7-3 and TRBJ1-1; maybe TRBD1 (6 bases). The germline V gene encodes CDR1 SGHTA and CDR2 FQGTGA. The CDR3 runs to 14 residues. Trimming took off 5 bases at V and 5 bases at J, with 15 bases between the two ends. The CDR3 DNA is TGTGCCAGCAGCCCACAGGGAGGGGGGACTGAAGCTTTCTTT. Translated, it gives CASSPQGGGTEAFF. Together with reference TRBV7-3 and TRBJ1-1, the CDR3 gives the full variable domain: GAGVSQTPSNKVTEKGKYVELRCDPISGHTALYWYRQSLGQGPEFLIYFQGTGAADDSGLPNDRFFAVRPEGSVSTLKIQRTERGDSAVYLCASSPQGGGTEAFFGQGTRLTVV.

The rearrangement joins TRBV11-3 to TRBJ2-7; D remains unclear. Germline V gene data show CDR1 as SGHNT and CDR2 as YENEEA. V lost 1 base, J lost 3 bases, and 4 bases lay in between. The length of the CDR3 is 12 residues. The CDR3 DNA reads TGTGCCAGCAGCTTAGGCAGCTACGAGCAGTACTTC. It encodes CASSLGSYEQYF.

The rearrangement links TRBV12-3 or TRBV12-4 to TRBJ1-5; 7 nucleotides match TRBD1. The CDR3 consists of 13 residues. V lost 6 bases, J lost 2 bases, and 1 base stayed unmatched. DNA of the CDR3: TGTGCCAGCAGAGGACAGGGCAATCAGCCCCAGCATTTT. Its protein product is CASRGQGNQPQHF.

Concerning this clone itself: The sample holds other DNA sequences that translate to the same CDR3. The V gene is TRBV5-1, the J gene TRBJ1-1; 8 bases agree with TRBD1. The V gene end was trimmed by 4 bases and the J gene end by 1 base; junction bases not matched to a gene: 3. The CDR3 runs 14 residues. Germline assignment: CDR1 SGHRS and CDR2 YFSETQ. CDR3 nucleotide sequence: TGCGCCAGCAGCCCCGGGACAGGGAACACTGAAGCTTTCTTT. Translated: CASSPGTGNTEAFF.